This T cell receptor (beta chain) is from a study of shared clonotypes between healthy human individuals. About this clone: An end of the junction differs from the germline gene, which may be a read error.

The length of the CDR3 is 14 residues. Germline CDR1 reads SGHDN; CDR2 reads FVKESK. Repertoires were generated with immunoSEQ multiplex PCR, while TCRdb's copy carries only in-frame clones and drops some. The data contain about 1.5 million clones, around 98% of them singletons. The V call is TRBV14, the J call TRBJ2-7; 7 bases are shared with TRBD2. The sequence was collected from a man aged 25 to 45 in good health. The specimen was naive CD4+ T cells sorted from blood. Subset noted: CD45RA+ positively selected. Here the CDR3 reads CASSPRGGTGGIDF. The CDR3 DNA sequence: TGTGCCAGCAGCCCCCGAGGAGGCACGGGAGGCATAGACTTC.